This entry concerns a single T cell receptor (beta chain). Its specificity is unknown. This sample is part of a study of T-cell memory formation after mild COVID-19. Whole-study context: Clustering of TCRs was largely donor specific.

Study conclusions and caveats: Cross-reactive memory seemingly joined, as some responding clones were found in pre-infection memory. Mostly located in CM and EM were contracting CD4+ clones, with contracting CD8+ clones located in EMRA. Second-wave clones peaking on day 37 lacked confirmed SARS-CoV-2 specificity.

The V gene lost 1 base and the J gene lost 4 bases, with 12 bases spanning the gap. Germline V gene data show CDR1 as LNHNV and CDR2 as YYDKDF (reference sequence). CDR3 size: 15 residues. Via MiXCR, TCRdb re-called the 5' RACE reads, giving one row per CDR3 protein. The table has 360,000 or so distinct CDR3 sequences, 25% to 30% seen once. The chain links TRBV15 to TRBJ2-3; tentatively, D is TRBD1 (5 bases). This TCR derives from an adult woman who had mild COVID-19 (a few samples of this study predate the infection). Cell type and time point are not known. Specimen: PBMCs or a T cell subset sorted from them (not recorded which). In DNA, the CDR3 is TGTGCCACCAGCAGAGGCAGGGCAGGTGCAGATACGCAGTATTTT. It translates to CATSRGRAGADTQYF.